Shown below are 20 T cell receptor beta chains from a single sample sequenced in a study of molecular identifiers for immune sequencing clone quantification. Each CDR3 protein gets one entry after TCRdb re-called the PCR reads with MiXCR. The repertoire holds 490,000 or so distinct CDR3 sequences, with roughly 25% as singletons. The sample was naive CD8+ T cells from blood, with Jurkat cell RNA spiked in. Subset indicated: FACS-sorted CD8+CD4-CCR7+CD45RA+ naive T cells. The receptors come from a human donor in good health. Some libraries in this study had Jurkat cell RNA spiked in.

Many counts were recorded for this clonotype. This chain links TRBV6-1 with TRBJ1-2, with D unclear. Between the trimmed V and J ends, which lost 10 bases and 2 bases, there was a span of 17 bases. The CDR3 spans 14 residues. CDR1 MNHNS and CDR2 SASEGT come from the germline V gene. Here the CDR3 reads CAIQGRPVNYGYTF. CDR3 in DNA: TGTGCCATCCAAGGCCGACCGGTGAACTATGGCTACACCTTC.

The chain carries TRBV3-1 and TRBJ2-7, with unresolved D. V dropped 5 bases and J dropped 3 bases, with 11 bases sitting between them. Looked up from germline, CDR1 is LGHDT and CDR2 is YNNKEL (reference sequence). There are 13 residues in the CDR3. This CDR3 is CASSSTENYEQYF. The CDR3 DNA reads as TGTGCCAGCAGCTCGACTGAGAACTACGAGCAGTACTTC.

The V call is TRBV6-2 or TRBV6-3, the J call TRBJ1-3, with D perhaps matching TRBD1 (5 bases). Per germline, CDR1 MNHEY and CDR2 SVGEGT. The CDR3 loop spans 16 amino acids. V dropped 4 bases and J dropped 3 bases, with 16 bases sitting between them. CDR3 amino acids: CASSFVPGTDGNTIYF. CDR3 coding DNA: TGTGCCAGCAGTTTCGTTCCGGGGACGGATGGAAACACCATATATTTT.

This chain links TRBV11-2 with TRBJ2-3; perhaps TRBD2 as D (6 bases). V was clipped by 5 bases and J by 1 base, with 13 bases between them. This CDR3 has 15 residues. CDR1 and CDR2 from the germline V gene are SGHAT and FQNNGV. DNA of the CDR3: TGTGCCAGCAGCCGCGGGACTGGGGGCACAGATACGCAGTATTTT. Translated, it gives CASSRGTGGTDTQYF.

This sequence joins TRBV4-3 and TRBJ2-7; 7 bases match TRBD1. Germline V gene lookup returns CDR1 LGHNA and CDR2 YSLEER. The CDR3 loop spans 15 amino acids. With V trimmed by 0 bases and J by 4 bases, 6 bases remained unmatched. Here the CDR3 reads CASSQDWDSYYEQYF. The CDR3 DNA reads TGCGCCAGCAGCCAAGACTGGGACAGCTATTACGAGCAGTACTTC.

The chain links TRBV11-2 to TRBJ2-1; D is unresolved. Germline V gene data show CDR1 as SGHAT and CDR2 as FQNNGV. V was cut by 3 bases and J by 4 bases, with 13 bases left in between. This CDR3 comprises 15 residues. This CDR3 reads CASSLTPEGYNEQFF. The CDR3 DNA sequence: TGTGCCAGCAGCTTGACCCCCGAAGGGTACAATGAGCAGTTCTTC.

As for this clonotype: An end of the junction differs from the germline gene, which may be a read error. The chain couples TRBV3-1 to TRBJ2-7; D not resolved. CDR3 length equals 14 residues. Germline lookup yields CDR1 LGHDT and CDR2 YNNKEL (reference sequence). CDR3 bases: TGTGCCTGCAGCCAAGCGATGACCTCCTACGAGCAGTACTTC. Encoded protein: CACSQAMTSYEQYF.

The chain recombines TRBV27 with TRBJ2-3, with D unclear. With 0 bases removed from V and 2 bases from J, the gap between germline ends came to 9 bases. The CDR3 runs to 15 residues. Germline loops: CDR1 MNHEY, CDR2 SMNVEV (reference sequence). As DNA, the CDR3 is TGTGCCAGCAGTTTATCGTTACTCCTCACAGATACGCAGTATTTT. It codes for CASSLSLLLTDTQYF.

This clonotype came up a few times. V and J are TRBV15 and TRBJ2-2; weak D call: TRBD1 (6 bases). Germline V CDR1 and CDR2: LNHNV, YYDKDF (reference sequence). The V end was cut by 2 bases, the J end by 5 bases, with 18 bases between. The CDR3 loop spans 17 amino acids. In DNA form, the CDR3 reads TGTGCCACCAGCAGACCCCCCCAATCCCAGGGGACCGGGGAGCTGTTTTTT. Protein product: CATSRPPQSQGTGELFF.

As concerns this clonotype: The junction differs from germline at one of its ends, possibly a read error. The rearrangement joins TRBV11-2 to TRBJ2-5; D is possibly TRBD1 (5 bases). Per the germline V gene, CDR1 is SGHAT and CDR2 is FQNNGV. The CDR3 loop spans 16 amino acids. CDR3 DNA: TGTGCCAGCAGCTTAATGGCAAGGGGCCTCCAAGCGCCCCAGTCCTTC. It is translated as CASSLMARGLQAPQSF.

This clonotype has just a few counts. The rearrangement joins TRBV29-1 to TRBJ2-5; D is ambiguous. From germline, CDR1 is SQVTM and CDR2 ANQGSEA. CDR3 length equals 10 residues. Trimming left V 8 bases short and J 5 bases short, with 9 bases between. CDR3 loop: CSFLGETQYF. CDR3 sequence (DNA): TGCAGCTTTCTGGGGGAGACCCAGTACTTC. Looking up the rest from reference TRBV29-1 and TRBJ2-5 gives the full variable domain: SAVISQKPSRDICQRGTSLTIQCQVDSQVTMMFWYRQQPGQSLTLIATANQGSEATYESGFVIDKFPISRPNLTFSTLTVSNMSPEDSSIYLCSFLGETQYFGPGTRLLVL.

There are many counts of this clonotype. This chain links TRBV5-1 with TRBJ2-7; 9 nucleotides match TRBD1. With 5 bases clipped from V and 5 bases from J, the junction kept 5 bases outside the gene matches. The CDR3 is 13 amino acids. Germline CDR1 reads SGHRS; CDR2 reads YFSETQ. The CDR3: CASRPGQGHEQYF. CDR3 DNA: TGCGCCAGCAGGCCGGGACAGGGCCACGAGCAGTACTTC. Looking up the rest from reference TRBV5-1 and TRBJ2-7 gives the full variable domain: KAGVTQTPRYLIKTRGQQVTLSCSPISGHRSVSWYQQTPGQGLQFLFEYFSETQRNKGNFPGRFSGRQFSNSRSEMNVSTLELGDSALYLCASRPGQGHEQYFGPGTRLTVT.

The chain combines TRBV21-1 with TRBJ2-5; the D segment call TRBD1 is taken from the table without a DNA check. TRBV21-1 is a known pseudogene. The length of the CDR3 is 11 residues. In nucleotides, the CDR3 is TGTGCCAGCAGCAATCCAGGGATGTCGGATTTC. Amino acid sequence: CASSNPGMSDF.

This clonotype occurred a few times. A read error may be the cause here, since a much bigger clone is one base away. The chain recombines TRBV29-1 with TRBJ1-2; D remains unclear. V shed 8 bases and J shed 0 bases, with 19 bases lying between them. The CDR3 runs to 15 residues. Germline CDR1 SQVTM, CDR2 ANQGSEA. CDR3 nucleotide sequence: TGCAGCTCCGAAAATCCGGAAAATCCTAACTATGGCTACACCTTC. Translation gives CSSENPENPNYGYTF.

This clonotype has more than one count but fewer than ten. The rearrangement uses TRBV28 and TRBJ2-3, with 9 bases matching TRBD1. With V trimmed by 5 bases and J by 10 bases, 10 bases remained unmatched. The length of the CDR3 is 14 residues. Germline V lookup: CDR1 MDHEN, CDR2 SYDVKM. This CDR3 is CASSSGTGPFAQYF. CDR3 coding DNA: TGTGCCAGCAGTAGCGGGACAGGGCCCTTTGCGCAGTATTTT.

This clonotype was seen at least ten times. The CDR3, as DNA: TGTGCCAGCAGGACCACCCGGGCCAGGGTATACAATGAGCAGTTCTTC. This sequence encodes CASRTTRARVYNEQFF. The rearrangement links TRBV6-2 or TRBV6-3 to TRBJ2-1; D might be TRBD1 (5 bases). The V gene's germline CDR1 is MNHEY and CDR2 SVGEGT. This CDR3 comprises 16 residues. Trimming pared 6 bases from V and 4 bases from J, leaving 19 bases between.

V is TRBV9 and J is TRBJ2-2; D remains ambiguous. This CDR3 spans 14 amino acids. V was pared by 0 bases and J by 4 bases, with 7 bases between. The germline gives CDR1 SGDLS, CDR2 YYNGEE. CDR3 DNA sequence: TGTGCCAGCAGCGTAGGGCTTATCACCGGGGAGCTGTTTTTT. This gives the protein CASSVGLITGELFF. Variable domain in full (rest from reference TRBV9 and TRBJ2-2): DSGVTQTPKHLITATGQRVTLRCSPRSGDLSVYWYQQSLDQGLQFLIQYYNGEERAKGNILERFSAQQFPDLHSELNLSSLELGDSALYFCASSVGLITGELFFGEGSRLTVL.

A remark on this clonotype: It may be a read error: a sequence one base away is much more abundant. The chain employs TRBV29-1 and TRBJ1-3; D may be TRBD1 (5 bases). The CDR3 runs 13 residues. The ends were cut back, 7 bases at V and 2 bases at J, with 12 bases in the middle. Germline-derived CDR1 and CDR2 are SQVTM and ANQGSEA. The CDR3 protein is CSAETVAGNTIYF. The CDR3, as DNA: TGCAGCGCTGAGACAGTGGCTGGAAACACCATATATTTT.

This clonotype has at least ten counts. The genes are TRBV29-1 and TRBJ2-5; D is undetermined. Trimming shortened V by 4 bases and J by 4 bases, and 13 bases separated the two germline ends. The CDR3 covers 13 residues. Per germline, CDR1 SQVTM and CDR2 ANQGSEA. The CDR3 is CSVVQSWRETQYF. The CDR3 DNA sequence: TGCAGCGTTGTCCAATCTTGGCGAGAGACCCAGTACTTC. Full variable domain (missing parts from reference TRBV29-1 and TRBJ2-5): SAVISQKPSRDICQRGTSLTIQCQVDSQVTMMFWYRQQPGQSLTLIATANQGSEATYESGFVIDKFPISRPNLTFSTLTVSNMSPEDSSIYLCSVVQSWRETQYFGPGTRLLVL.

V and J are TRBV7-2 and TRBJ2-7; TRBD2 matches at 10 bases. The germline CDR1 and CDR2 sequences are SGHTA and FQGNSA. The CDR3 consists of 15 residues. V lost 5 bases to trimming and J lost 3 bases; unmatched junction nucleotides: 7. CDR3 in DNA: TGTGCCAGCAGCGCCACTAGCGGGGCCCTCTACGAGCAGTACTTC. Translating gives CASSATSGALYEQYF.